The present T cell receptor (beta chain) was sequenced within a study of CD4 and CD8 cells across lung adenocarcinoma regions. TCRdb passed the PCR reads through MiXCR, listing each CDR3 protein once. This table has over 20,000 distinct CDR3 sequences, around half appearing once. The CDR3 has 11 residues. Deletions cut 6 bases from V and 10 bases from J, with 10 bases between. From germline, CDR1 is MNHNS and CDR2 SASEGT. Samples came from patients with localized non-small cell lung adenocarcinoma. Regarding this clonotype: A read error may be the cause here, since a much bigger clone is one base away.

Sequences were obtained from CD8+ T cells from the center of a lung tumor. This receptor was obtained from a female donor with lung adenocarcinoma. The CD4 and CD8 labels of this study may be unreliable. The gene calls are TRBV6-1 and TRBJ2-1; D is unresolved. The CDR3 sequence: CASSQRYEQFF. The DNA of the CDR3 is TGTGCCAGCAGCCAGAGGTACGAGCAGTTCTTC.